These 20 T cell receptor beta chains originate from one sample sequenced in a study of blood T cell repertoires in COVID-19. Sequenced by immunoSEQ multiplex PCR; TCRdb stores in-frame clones only, minus some. The sample contains 100,000 to 110,000 clones, around four fifths of which appear only once. The sample was peripheral blood. The receptors were gathered from a man aged 65 to 85 with active or convalescent COVID-19.

This chain uses TRBV7-9 with TRBJ2-4, with TRBD2 matching over 7 bases. Germline CDR1 is SEHNR and CDR2 is FQNEAQ (reference sequence). V shed 3 bases and J 6 bases; nucleotides not matched to a gene: 11. There are 16 residues in the CDR3. Here the CDR3 DNA reads TGTGCCAGCAGCTTGGCCGGCGGGGGAATACGAAACATTCAGTACTTC. This encodes CASSLAGGGIRNIQYF.

The chain is built from TRBV28 and TRBJ1-1; TRBD1 agrees at 7 bases. The CDR3 loop spans 15 amino acids. Germline loops: CDR1 MDHEN, CDR2 SYDVKM. V lost 5 bases and J lost 5; bases outside the gene matches: 11. Here the CDR3 reads CASSPYRQGKTEAFF. CDR3 nucleotide sequence: TGTGCCAGCAGTCCTTACCGACAGGGTAAAACTGAAGCTTTCTTT.

V usage is TRBV5-8 and J usage is TRBJ2-7; no clear D gene. V was trimmed by 4 bases and J by 4 bases, leaving 12 bases between them. The length of the CDR3 is 13 residues. Per the germline V gene, CDR1 is SGHTS and CDR2 is YDEGEE. The CDR3 sequence: CASSPVANYEQYF. In nucleotides, the CDR3 is TGTGCCAGCAGCCCCGTGGCAAATTACGAGCAGTACTTC.

The chain recombines TRBV4-3 with TRBJ2-3, with no clear D. CDR1 LGHNA and CDR2 YSLEER come from the germline V gene. The V and J ends lost 0 bases and 1 base respectively, with 8 bases between them. The CDR3 runs 15 residues. CDR3 sequence (DNA): TGCGCCAGCAGCCAAGAGTGGCAACGCACAGATACGCAGTATTTT. Translating gives CASSQEWQRTDTQYF.

The rearrangement links TRBV27 to TRBJ2-2; 8 bases fit TRBD1. Germline V lookup: CDR1 MNHEY, CDR2 SMNVEV (reference sequence). The CDR3 is made up of 16 amino acids. V was clipped by 6 bases and J by 5 bases; unmatched bases: 11. CDR3 sequence reads: CASRPGQGTGTGELFF. The CDR3 DNA reads as TGTGCCAGCAGGCCAGGACAGGGCACGGGGACCGGGGAGCTGTTTTTT.

The J gene is TRBJ2-1, the V gene TRBV5-4, with 9 bases aligning to TRBD1. CDR3 length: 15 residues. Looked up from germline, CDR1 is SGHNT and CDR2 is YYREEE (reference sequence). The trim removed 5 bases at V and 4 bases at J, leaving 7 bases unmatched. The CDR3 DNA reads TGTGCCAGCAGTTACAGGGGGCGCGGGTACAATGAGCAGTTCTTC. Translating gives CASSYRGRGYNEQFF.

This rearrangement joins TRBV10-3 to TRBJ2-3; D not resolved. The CDR3 length is 15 residues. CDR1 is ENHRY and CDR2 is SYGVKD in the germline V gene. V was cut by 8 bases and J by 6 bases, with 21 bases left in between. Here the CDR3 DNA reads TGTGCCATCTCCACTGGAGCTGGTGGGTCCGATACGCAGTATTTT. Its translation: CAISTGAGGSDTQYF.

The chain employs TRBV9 and TRBJ1-2; 7 bases map to TRBD1. The CDR3 runs 15 residues. The trim removed 0 bases at V and 3 bases at J, leaving 5 bases unmatched. Germline CDR1 and CDR2: SGDLS and YYNGEE. CDR3 in amino acids: CASSVAGDSYYGYTF. Written as DNA, the CDR3 is TGTGCCAGCAGCGTAGCCGGGGACAGTTACTATGGCTACACCTTC. The full variable domain, in which reference TRBV9 and TRBJ1-2 provide the parts outside the CDR3, is DSGVTQTPKHLITATGQRVTLRCSPRSGDLSVYWYQQSLDQGLQFLIQYYNGEERAKGNILERFSAQQFPDLHSELNLSSLELGDSALYFCASSVAGDSYYGYTFGSGTRLTVV.

The CDR3 region has the DNA TGTGCCAGCAGCCAAGGGGGTCGAGGGGGCCGCACCGGTGAGCAGTTCTTC. Amino acids: CASSQGGRGGRTGEQFF. This chain links TRBV3-1 (or the pseudogene TRBV3-2) with TRBJ2-1; 7 bases line up with TRBD1. Germline V CDR1 and CDR2: LGHDT, YNNKEL (reference sequence). With V trimmed by 1 base and J by 9 bases, 15 bases remained unmatched. The CDR3 has 17 residues.

This clone came up a few times. The chain joins TRBV5-1 to TRBJ1-2; 7 bases line up with TRBD1. Per the germline V gene, CDR1 is SGHRS and CDR2 is YFSETQ. The CDR3 runs to 14 residues. The junction had 7 bases not matched to a gene; V was cut back by 4 bases and J by 4 bases. CDR3: CASSETGEVYGYTF. As DNA, the CDR3 is TGCGCCAGCAGCGAAACAGGGGAGGTCTATGGCTACACCTTC.

The CDR3 here is CASSQEGRREAQYF. DNA for the CDR3: TGTGCCAGCAGCCAAGAAGGGCGCAGGGAGGCCCAGTACTTC. This chain connects TRBV3-1 (or the pseudogene TRBV3-2) to TRBJ2-5, with D possibly matching TRBD2 (6 bases). CDR1 LGHDT and CDR2 YNNKEL come from the germline V gene (reference sequence). The V end lost 0 bases, the J end lost 9 bases, and 14 bases lay between the germline ends. CDR3 length equals 14 residues.

The rearrangement uses TRBV6-5 and TRBJ1-2, with TRBD1 identical over 8 bases. Germline V gene data show CDR1 as MNHEY and CDR2 as SVGAGI. The trim removed 1 base at V and 6 bases at J, leaving 4 bases unmatched. The CDR3 extends over 14 amino acids. The CDR3 DNA is TGTGCCAGCAGTTACTATCCGGACAGGGATGGCTACACCTTC. Its translation is CASSYYPDRDGYTF.

The gene calls are TRBV27 and TRBJ2-1, with a weak D call TRBD2 (5 bases). Germline values: CDR1 MNHEY, CDR2 SMNVEV (reference sequence). CDR3 length: 13 residues. V was cut by 7 bases and J by 10 bases, with 17 bases left in between. The chain's CDR3 is CASTPRVGREQFF. CDR3 nucleotides: TGTGCCAGCACCCCAAGGGTAGGGAGAGAGCAGTTCTTC.

The CDR3: CSPTTYEQFF. CDR3 sequence (DNA): TGCAGCCCGACTACGTATGAGCAGTTCTTC. The chain has TRBV29-1 and TRBJ2-1, with D perhaps TRBD2 (5 bases). CDR3 length equals 10 residues. V was clipped by 8 bases and J by 8 bases, with 10 bases between them. CDR1 SQVTM and CDR2 ANQGSEA come from the germline V gene.

This chain links TRBV6-1 with TRBJ1-5, with unresolved D. Germline assignment: CDR1 MNHNS and CDR2 SASEGT. The CDR3 is 12 residues long. Trimming removed 1 base at V and 11 bases at J, with 9 bases between. CDR3 protein: CASSEVRRTQHF. The CDR3 DNA sequence: TGTGCCAGCAGTGAAGTTAGGCGGACCCAGCATTTT.

This chain connects TRBV19 to TRBJ1-1; 9 bases agree with TRBD1. Germline loops: CDR1 LNHDA, CDR2 SQIVND (reference sequence). Losses at the gene ends were 1 base for V and 0 bases for J; bases not matched to a gene: 0. The CDR3 consists of 15 residues. CDR3 sequence: CASSIGDRVNTEAFF. CDR3 DNA: TGTGCCAGTAGTATAGGGGACAGGGTGAACACTGAAGCTTTCTTT.

The chain's CDR3 is CASSLTGQGPYEQYF. CDR3 coding DNA: TGCGCCAGCAGCTTGACGGGACAGGGGCCCTACGAGCAGTACTTC. The genes are TRBV5-1 and TRBJ2-7; 10 positions agree with TRBD1. Germline V CDR1 and CDR2: SGHRS, YFSETQ. The CDR3 covers 15 residues. V lost 1 base, J lost 2 bases, and 3 bases stayed unmatched. The variable domain in full, with the rest retrieved from reference TRBV5-1 and TRBJ2-7, is KAGVTQTPRYLIKTRGQQVTLSCSPISGHRSVSWYQQTPGQGLQFLFEYFSETQRNKGNFPGRFSGRQFSNSRSEMNVSTLELGDSALYLCASSLTGQGPYEQYFGPGTRLTVT.

The chain uses TRBV6-5 and TRBJ2-5, with 8 bases fitting TRBD1. This CDR3 is 16 amino acids long. V lost 2 bases, J lost 4 bases, and 9 bases stayed unmatched. Germline lookup yields CDR1 MNHEY and CDR2 SVGAGI. In DNA form, the CDR3 reads TGTGCCAGCAGTTACCCGACAGGGGCAGGAGGAGAGACCCAGTACTTC. This translates into CASSYPTGAGGETQYF.

The rearrangement uses TRBV6-2 or TRBV6-3 and TRBJ2-3, with 8 bases aligning to TRBD2. V trimming: 0 bases; J trimming: 3 bases; junction bases outside the gene matches: 11. CDR1 is MNHEY, CDR2 SVGEGT, per germline. The CDR3 extends over 18 amino acids. The CDR3 here is CASSYSVNLAGITDTQYF. The CDR3 coding sequence is TGTGCCAGCAGTTACTCCGTTAATCTAGCGGGCATTACAGATACGCAGTATTTT.

This clone appeared a single time. The chain joins TRBV7-8 to TRBJ1-4; 9 positions match TRBD1. In germline, CDR1 is SGHVS, CDR2 FQNEAQ. V dropped 4 bases and J dropped 6; count of bases not matched to a gene: 15. The CDR3 loop spans 18 amino acids. The CDR3 here is CASSSRWPGQGTHEKLFF. The CDR3 nucleotides are TGTGCCAGCAGCTCCCGCTGGCCCGGACAGGGGACACATGAAAAACTGTTTTTT.